This TCR beta chain was found in a study of blood T cells in healthy people across ages. Study results and caveats: CMV status of donors was not determined, possibly confounding expanded clonotype changes. TCR beta diversity per million T cells fell roughly linearly with age.

Sample-barcoded 5' priming and a J-beta primer mix drove a second PCR of roughly 6 to 12 cycles. MiXCR was run by TCRdb on the 5' RACE reads, yielding one entry per CDR3 protein. This table has about 650,000 distinct CDR3 sequences, approximately 31% appearing once. Only a few counts were recorded for this clonotype. No antigen is known for it. The V and J ends lost 6 bases and 1 base, in that order; junction bases with no gene match: 18. Germline V CDR1 and CDR2: SNHLY, FYNNEI. The length of the CDR3 is 19 residues. Donors were healthy Caucasian individuals from Russia aged roughly 6 to 90. The receptor was isolated from a woman older than 75 in good health. Sequencing was carried out using blood. The chain uses TRBV2 and TRBJ2-5; 9 bases match TRBD1. CDR3 protein: CASSVWGQGKLRLQETQYF. The CDR3 DNA sequence: TGTGCCAGCAGCGTGTGGGGACAGGGCAAGTTGAGGCTCCAAGAGACCCAGTACTTC.